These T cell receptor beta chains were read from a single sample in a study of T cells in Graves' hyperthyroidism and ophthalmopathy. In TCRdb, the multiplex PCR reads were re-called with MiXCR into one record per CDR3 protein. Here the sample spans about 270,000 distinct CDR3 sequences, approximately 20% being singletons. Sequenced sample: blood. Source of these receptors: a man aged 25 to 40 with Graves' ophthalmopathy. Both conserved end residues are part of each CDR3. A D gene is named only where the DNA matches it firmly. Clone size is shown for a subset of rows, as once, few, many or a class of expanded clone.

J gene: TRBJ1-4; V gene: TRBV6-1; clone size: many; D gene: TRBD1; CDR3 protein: CASRRQGGGEKLFF; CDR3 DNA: TGTGCCAGCCGTCGACAGGGAGGCGGTGAAAAACTGTTTTTT
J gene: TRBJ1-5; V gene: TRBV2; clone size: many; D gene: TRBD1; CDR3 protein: CASSDGDRGPNQPQHF; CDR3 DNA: TGTGCCAGCAGTGACGGTGACAGGGGTCCCAATCAGCCCCAGCATTTT
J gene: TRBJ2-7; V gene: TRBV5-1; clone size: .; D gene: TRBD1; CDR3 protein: CASSLGVGTASTEQYF; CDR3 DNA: TGCGCCAGCAGCTTGGGGGTAGGGACAGCATCTACGGAGCAGTACTTC
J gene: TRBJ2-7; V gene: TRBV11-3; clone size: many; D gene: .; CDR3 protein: CASSFYPGKDYEQYF; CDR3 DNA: TGTGCCAGCAGCTTTTATCCGGGTAAGGACTACGAGCAGTACTTC
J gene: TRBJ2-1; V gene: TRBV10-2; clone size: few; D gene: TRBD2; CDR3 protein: CACQAGGPYNEQFF; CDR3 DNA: TGCGCCTGTCAAGCGGGAGGGCCCTACAATGAGCAGTTCTTC
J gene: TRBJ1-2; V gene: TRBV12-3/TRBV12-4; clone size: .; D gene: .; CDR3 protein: CASSEDSYYGYTF; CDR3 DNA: TGTGCCAGCAGCGAGGACAGTTACTATGGCTACACCTTC
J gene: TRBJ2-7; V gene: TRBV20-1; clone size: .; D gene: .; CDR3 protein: CSASLVGGLGYEQYF; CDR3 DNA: TGCAGTGCTAGTTTGGTGGGCGGGCTGGGTTACGAGCAGTACTTC
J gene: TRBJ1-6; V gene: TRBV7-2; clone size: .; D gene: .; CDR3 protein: CASSLGLTLHF; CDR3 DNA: TGTGCCAGCAGCTTAGGACTAACCCTCCACTTT
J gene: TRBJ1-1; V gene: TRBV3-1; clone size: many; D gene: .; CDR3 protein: CASSQPGVGGTEAFF; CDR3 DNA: TGTGCCAGCAGCCAACCGGGCGTAGGGGGCACTGAAGCTTTCTTT
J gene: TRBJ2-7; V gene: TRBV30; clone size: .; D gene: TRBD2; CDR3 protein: CAWRIAGLKDEQYF; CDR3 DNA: TGTGCCTGGAGGATAGCGGGACTCAAGGACGAGCAGTACTTC
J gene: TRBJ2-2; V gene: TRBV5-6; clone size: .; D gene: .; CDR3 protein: CASSLPGLNTGELFF; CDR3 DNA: TGTGCCAGCAGCTTGCCGGGACTTAACACCGGGGAGCTGTTTTTT
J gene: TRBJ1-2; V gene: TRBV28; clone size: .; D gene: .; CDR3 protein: CASSPSGIYYGYTF; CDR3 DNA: TGTGCCAGCAGTCCCTCAGGAATATACTATGGCTACACCTTC
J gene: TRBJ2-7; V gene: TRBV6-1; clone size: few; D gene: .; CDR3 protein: CASRTTTGRLEQYF; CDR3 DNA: TGTGCCAGCAGAACCACTACAGGGCGTCTGGAGCAGTACTTC
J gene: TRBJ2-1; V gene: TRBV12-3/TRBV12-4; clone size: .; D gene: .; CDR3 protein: CASSWRSTTDNEQFF; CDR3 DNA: TGTGCCAGCAGTTGGCGGTCAACCACTGATAATGAGCAGTTCTTC
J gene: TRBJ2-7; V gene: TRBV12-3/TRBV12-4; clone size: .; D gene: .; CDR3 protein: CASSSTAGLLSSYEQYF; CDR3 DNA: TGTGCCAGCAGTTCTACCGCGGGACTCCTAAGCTCCTACGAGCAGTACTTC
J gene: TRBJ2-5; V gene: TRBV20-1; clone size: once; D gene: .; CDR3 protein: CSARDPIQETQYF; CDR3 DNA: TGCAGTGCTAGAGACCCTATACAAGAGACCCAGTACTTC
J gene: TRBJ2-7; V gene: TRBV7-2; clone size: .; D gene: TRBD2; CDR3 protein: CASSLPTSGTDEQYF; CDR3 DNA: TGTGCCAGCAGCTTACCGACTAGCGGGACCGACGAGCAGTACTTC
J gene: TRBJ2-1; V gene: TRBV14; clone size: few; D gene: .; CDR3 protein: CASSQDGGTAYNEQFF; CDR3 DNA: TGTGCCAGCAGCCAAGATGGAGGGACAGCTTACAATGAGCAGTTCTTC
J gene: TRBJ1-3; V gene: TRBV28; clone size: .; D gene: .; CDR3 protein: CASRRRRWRIRGNTIYF; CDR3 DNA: TGTGCCAGCAGGAGACGACGGTGGCGGATTCGTGGAAACACCATATATTTT
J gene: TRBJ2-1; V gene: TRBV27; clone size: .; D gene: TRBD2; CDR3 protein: CASSLFYGRNYNEQFF; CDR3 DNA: TGTGCCAGCAGTTTATTTTACGGGAGGAATTACAATGAGCAGTTCTTC
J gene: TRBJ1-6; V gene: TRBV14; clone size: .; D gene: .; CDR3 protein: CASSQTGSSGSPLHF; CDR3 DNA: TGTGCCAGCAGCCAAACGGGTTCATCAGGGTCACCCCTCCACTTT
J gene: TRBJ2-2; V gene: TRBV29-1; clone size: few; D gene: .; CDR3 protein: CSVVEGRTGELFF; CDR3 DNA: TGCAGCGTTGTGGAGGGCCGGACCGGGGAGCTGTTTTTT
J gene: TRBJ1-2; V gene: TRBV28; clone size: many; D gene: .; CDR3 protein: CASSLRERNYGYTF; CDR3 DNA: TGTGCCAGCAGCCTACGTGAAAGAAACTATGGCTACACCTTC